This TCR beta chain was recorded in a study of CXCR3-negative and CXCR3-positive naive CD8 T cells. General study findings and limits: Naive subsets displayed similar surface CD5, and TCR strength was inferred from TRB CDR3 properties. Much lower diversity was found in memory CD8+ cells, while both naive subsets had comparably high diversity. Whereas memory cells differed, naive CXCR3-negative and CXCR3-positive cells shared similar TRBV-TRBJ usage.

The libraries of TRB cDNA were constructed through 5' RACE using UMI labels. TCRdb reanalyzed the 5' RACE reads, giving one entry per CDR3 protein sequence and no DNA. This repertoire includes around 6,000 distinct CDR3 sequences. Germline loops: CDR1 LGHNA, CDR2 YNFKEQ. The CDR3 runs 16 residues. Note on this clonotype: The antigen is not known.

This sequence was found in a human donor in good health. Some clones in this sample may be carry-over from other donors' samples. The J gene is TRBJ2-2, the V gene TRBV4-2; absent DNA, TCRdb's TRBD1 call cannot be checked. Sequencing used naive CXCR3- CD8+ T cells from blood. Regarding subset: CD45RO-CCR7+CD27+CD95- naive CD8+ T cells lacking CXCR3 (TNR3-). CDR3 protein: CASSQAPGGNTGELFF.